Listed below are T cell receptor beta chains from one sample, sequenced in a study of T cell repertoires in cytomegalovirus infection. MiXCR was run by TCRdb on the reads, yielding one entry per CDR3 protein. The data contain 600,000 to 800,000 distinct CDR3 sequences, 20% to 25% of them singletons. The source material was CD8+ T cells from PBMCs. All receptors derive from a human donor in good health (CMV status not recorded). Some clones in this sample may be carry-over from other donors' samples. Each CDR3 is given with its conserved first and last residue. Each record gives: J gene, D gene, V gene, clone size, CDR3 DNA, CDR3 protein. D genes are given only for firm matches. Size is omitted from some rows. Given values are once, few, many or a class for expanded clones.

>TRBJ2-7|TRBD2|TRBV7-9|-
TGTGCCAGCAGCTCTTCGGGACTAGCGGGGGGCGCCAGCTCCTACGAGCAGTACTTC
CASSSSGLAGGASSYEQYF
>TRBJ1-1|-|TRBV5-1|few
TGCGCCAGCAGCCTGGGGGTATGGGAGGACACTGAAGCTTTCTTT
CASSLGVWEDTEAFF
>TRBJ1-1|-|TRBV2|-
TGTGCCAGCACTGTGACTCAGGGTGGCTGGAACACTGAAGCTTTCTTT
CASTVTQGGWNTEAFF
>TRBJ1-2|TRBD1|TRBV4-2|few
TGTGCCAGCAGCCAAGATCTGGACAGGGTCCATGGCTACACCTTC
CASSQDLDRVHGYTF
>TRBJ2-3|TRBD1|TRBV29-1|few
TGCAGCGTCAGACAGGGCAGTAGCACAGATACGCAGTATTTT
CSVRQGSSTDTQYF
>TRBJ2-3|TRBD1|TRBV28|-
TGTGCCAGCAGTCAGCCGGGACAGGGTATGGATACGCAGTATTTT
CASSQPGQGMDTQYF
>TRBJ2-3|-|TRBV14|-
TGTGCCAGCAGGAACAGGGAAAACACAGATACGCAGTATTTT
CASRNRENTDTQYF
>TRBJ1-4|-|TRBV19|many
TGTGCCAGTAGTATCCTCATCTCTAATGAAAAACTGTTTTTT
CASSILISNEKLFF
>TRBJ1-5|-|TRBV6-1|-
TGTGTCAGCACGGAAGGGGGTTATAGCAATCAGCCCCAGCATTTT
CVSTEGGYSNQPQHF
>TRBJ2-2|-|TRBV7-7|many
TGTGCTAGCGGCAAAAGGAGCAACACCGGGGAGCTGTTTTTT
CASGKRSNTGELFF
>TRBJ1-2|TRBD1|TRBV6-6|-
TGTGCCAGCAGTCCCGCGGACAGGGAAGACTATGGCTACACCTTC
CASSPADREDYGYTF
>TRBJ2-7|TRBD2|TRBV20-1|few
TGCAGTGCTAGAGAGATAGCGGGGGACTCCTACGAGCAGTACTTC
CSAREIAGDSYEQYF
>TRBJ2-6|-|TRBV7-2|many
TGTGCCAGCTGGGACCCCGGGGCCAACGTCCTGACTTTC
CASWDPGANVLTF
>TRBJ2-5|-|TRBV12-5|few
TGTGCTAGTGGTCCCCGCGGCCGCGAACAAGAGACCCAGTACTTC
CASGPRGREQETQYF
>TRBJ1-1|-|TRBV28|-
TGTGCCAGCAGTTCGCATTACATAAACACTGAAGCTTTCTTT
CASSSHYINTEAFF
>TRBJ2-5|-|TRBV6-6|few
TGTGCCAGCAGTTCCGGGACCTTGGAGACCCAGTACTTC
CASSSGTLETQYF
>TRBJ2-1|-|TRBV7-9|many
TGTGCCAGCAGCTCCGTGGTAATATGGGGCGGAGACAATGAGCAGTTCTTC
CASSSVVIWGGDNEQFF
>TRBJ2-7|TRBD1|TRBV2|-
TGTGCCAGCAGCCCCGGGACAGAGACCTTCTACGAGCAGTACTTC
CASSPGTETFYEQYF
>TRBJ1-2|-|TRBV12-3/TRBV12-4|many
TGTGCCAGCAGTTTCGGGGGGGTCGATGGCTACACCTTC
CASSFGGVDGYTF
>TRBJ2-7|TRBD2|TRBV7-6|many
TGTGCCAGCAGCTCCCCCGGGGGGGCCTACGAGCAGTACTTC
CASSSPGGAYEQYF
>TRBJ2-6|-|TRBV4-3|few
TGCGCCAGCAGCCAAGATTTGGCAGGGGTGGTTTTTGGGGCCAACGTCCTGACTTTC
CASSQDLAGVVFGANVLTF
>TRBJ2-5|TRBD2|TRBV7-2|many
TGTGCCAGCAGCTGGACTAGCGGGGGGAAAGAGACCCAGTACTTC
CASSWTSGGKETQYF
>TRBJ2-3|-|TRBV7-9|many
TGTGCCAGCAGCGGGCAGTATTTT
CASSGQYF
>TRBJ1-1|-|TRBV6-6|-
TGTGCCAGCAGTTACTCTCAGACAACGAACACTGAAGCTTTCTTT
CASSYSQTTNTEAFF
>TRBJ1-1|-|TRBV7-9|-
TGTGCCAGCAGCTTAGGGCCTGTACGGCACACTGAAGCTTTCTTT
CASSLGPVRHTEAFF
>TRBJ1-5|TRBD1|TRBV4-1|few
TGCGCCAGCAGCCTTTCCGGGACAGGAGCCGATCAGCCCCAGCATTTT
CASSLSGTGADQPQHF
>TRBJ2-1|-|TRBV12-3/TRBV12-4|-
TGTGCCAGCAGTCCCAGGGAATCCTACAATGAGCAGTTCTTC
CASSPRESYNEQFF